The 26 T cell receptor beta chains below all came from one sample that was sequenced in a study of tumor-infiltrating lymphocytes in oesophageal squamous cell carcinoma. MiXCR, run by TCRdb on the PCR reads, gives a single entry per CDR3 protein. Of 15,000 to 20,000 distinct CDR3 sequences detected, 35% to 45% appear once; the ten largest clones hold less than 45%. Sequences were obtained from esophageal tumor tissue. The receptors derive from a male donor with esophageal squamous cell carcinoma.

This clonotype showed up just a few times. This CDR3 is missing its conserved last phenylalanine or tryptophan, likely due to a read error. It is unclear where the CDR3 begins or ends on the DNA, so no DNA is shown, and the CDR3 is as TCRdb lists it. The rearrangement uses TRBV27 and TRBJ2-4; the table's TRBD1 call for D was not verified on the DNA. The CDR3 contains 18 residues when both ends are counted. The germline V gene has CDR1 MNHEY and CDR2 SMNVEV (reference sequence). The CDR3 loop reads CASSSYRDHSVDTQYFGP.

In this sample, this clonotype turned up once. This chain connects TRBV10-3 to TRBJ2-5; 8 positions agree with TRBD2. Unmatched junction bases numbered 17, after V lost 6 bases and J lost 11 bases. Germline loops: CDR1 ENHRY, CDR2 SYGVKD. The CDR3 has 15 amino acids. CDR3 DNA: TGTGCCATCAGAATCGATAGCGGGGCCTACAATGAGCAGTACTTC. Translating gives CAIRIDSGAYNEQYF.

The CDR3 sequence is CASSRPGGLETQYF. CDR3 nucleotide sequence: TGTGCCAGCAGTCGACCGGGGGGTTTAGAGACCCAGTACTTC. The V and J genes are TRBV28 and TRBJ2-5; 7 bases are shared with TRBD2. Germline values: CDR1 MDHEN, CDR2 SYDVKM. The CDR3 is made up of 14 amino acids. V gave up 5 bases and J gave up 4 bases; unmatched junction bases: 7.

The chain recombines TRBV7-8 with TRBJ2-4; 8 bases agree with TRBD2. Judging by the DNA end, TRBJ2-7 fits better; the J call may be wrong. The germline gives CDR1 SGHVS, CDR2 FQNEAQ. The CDR3 totals 17 residues. The CDR3 spells CASSISSGNTNSYEQYF. CDR3 DNA: TGTGCCAGCAGCATAAGTAGCGGGAACACGAATTCCTACGAGCAGTACTTC.

The chain joins TRBV6-9 to TRBJ1-4, with D possibly TRBD1 on 5 matching bases. CDR1 and CDR2 from the germline V gene are MNHGY and SVAAGI. CDR3 length: 13 amino acids. Trimming cost V 5 bases and J 7 bases, with 11 bases left between them. CDR3 sequence: CASSTREGEKLFF. DNA for the CDR3: TGTGCCAGCAGTACCAGGGAGGGTGAAAAACTGTTTTTT.

The V gene is TRBV7-9, the J gene TRBJ2-5; maybe TRBD1 (6 bases). Germline V gene data show CDR1 as SEHNR and CDR2 as FQNEAQ (reference sequence). The ends were cut back, 7 bases at V and 1 base at J, with 10 bases in the middle. This CDR3 comprises 13 residues. The CDR3 reads CASNEGVQETQYF. The CDR3 region has the DNA TGTGCCAGCAACGAGGGGGTCCAAGAGACCCAGTACTTC.

The chain couples TRBV25-1 to TRBJ2-1; tentatively, D is TRBD2 (6 bases). CDR3 length: 16 amino acids. Between the trimmed V and J ends, which lost 0 bases and 3 bases, there was a span of 12 bases. CDR1 is MGHDK and CDR2 is SYGVNS in the germline V gene. The CDR3 sequence: CASSEYQAGLYNEQFF. The DNA for the CDR3 is TGTGCCAGCAGTGAATACCAGGCGGGACTCTACAATGAGCAGTTCTTC.

The chain joins TRBV7-2 to TRBJ2-5; 7 positions match TRBD1. The germline CDR1 and CDR2 sequences are SGHTA and FQGNSA. The CDR3 contains 14 residues. The V segment lost 1 base and the J segment 4 bases; nucleotides outside the gene matches: 3. The CDR3 here is CASSLGPGGETQYF. CDR3 coding DNA: TGTGCCAGCAGCTTAGGCCCAGGGGGAGAGACCCAGTACTTC.

The chain joins TRBV28 to TRBJ2-5; 7 bases match TRBD1. The J call may be in error: the DNA end matches TRBJ2-7 better. The CDR3 consists of 16 residues. The germline CDR1 and CDR2 sequences are MDHEN and SYDVKM. The DNA for the CDR3 is TGTGCCAGCAGTACGAGACAGGGATCTAGCTCCTACGAGCAGTACTTC. Protein: CASSTRQGSSSYEQYF.

This clonotype was observed many times. The rearrangement links TRBV11-2 to TRBJ2-2, with D maybe TRBD2 (5 bases). V was clipped by 3 bases and J by 1 base, with 21 bases between them. The CDR3 totals 19 residues. The germline V gene encodes CDR1 SGHAT and CDR2 FQNNGV. This chain's CDR3 is CASSFHYRGSILNTGELFF. As DNA, the CDR3 is TGTGCCAGCAGCTTTCACTATCGGGGATCGATATTGAACACCGGGGAGCTGTTTTTT. The complete variable domain, with remaining parts taken from reference TRBV11-2 and TRBJ2-2, reads EAGVAQSPRYKIIEKRQSVAFWCNPISGHATLYWYQQILGQGPKLLIQFQNNGVVDDSQLPKDRFSAERLKGVDSTLKIQPAKLEDSAVYLCASSFHYRGSILNTGELFFGEGSRLTVL.

The table lists this clonotype with many counts. The rearrangement links TRBV28 to TRBJ2-3; TRBD2 matches 7 bases. CDR1 is MDHEN and CDR2 is SYDVKM in the germline V gene. The trim removed 5 bases at V and 2 bases at J, leaving 13 bases unmatched. The CDR3 spans 17 residues. CDR3 in DNA: TGTGCCAGCAGTCCGGGGACTACCGGGGGATACACAGATACGCAGTATTTT. As protein: CASSPGTTGGYTDTQYF.

A few counts support this clonotype. The V and J genes are TRBV7-2 and TRBJ2-7; 8 bases are shared with TRBD1. Germline CDR1 and CDR2: SGHTA and FQGNSA. This CDR3 comprises 15 residues. Trimming took 5 bases from V and 0 from J; bases not matched to a gene: 6. In DNA form, the CDR3 reads TGTGCCAGCAGCAGATGGGACAGGCCCTCCTACGAGCAGTACTTC. Protein sequence: CASSRWDRPSYEQYF.

V gene TRBV6-6 combines with J gene TRBJ2-3; a possible D gene is TRBD1 (5 bases). The assigned J gene may be wrong: the sequence end matches TRBJ2-7 better. This CDR3 region has 13 residues. Germline lookup yields CDR1 MNHNY and CDR2 SVGAGI (reference sequence). The CDR3 nucleotides read TGTGCCAGCAGTTACTCGAAAGGGGTTACGCAGTACTTC. Its protein product is CASSYSKGVTQYF.

V usage is TRBV7-2 and J usage is TRBJ2-4, with D possibly called TRBD1 or TRBD2 (6 bases each). The J call may be wrong; the DNA end is better matched by TRBJ2-7. The CDR3 runs to 13 residues. The germline CDR1 and CDR2 sequences are SGHTA and FQGNSA. The CDR3 DNA reads as TGTGCCAGCAGCCCGGGGGCAGAGTACGAGCAGTACTTC. Translating gives CASSPGAEYEQYF.

This clonotype was detected only a few times. The chain is built from TRBV19 and TRBJ1-1, with D unresolved. V was cut by 2 bases and J by 2 bases, with 15 bases left in between. CDR3 length: 16 amino acids. Germline CDR1 and CDR2: LNHDA and SQIVND (reference sequence). For the CDR3, the DNA is TGTGCCAGTAGTATAAGGATGATCGGTCCAAACACTGAAGCTTTCTTT. It translates to CASSIRMIGPNTEAFF.

This clonotype was picked up a small number of times. The chain uses TRBV19 and TRBJ2-5; 10 bases fit TRBD1. Judging by the DNA end, TRBJ2-1 fits better; the J call may be wrong. The CDR3 has 15 residues. Germline CDR1 and CDR2: LNHDA and SQIVND (reference sequence). In nucleotides, the CDR3 is TGTGCCAGTAGTATAACCGGGACAGGGGTCAATGAGCAGTTCTTC. Translating gives CASSITGTGVNEQFF.

As DNA, the CDR3 is TGTGCCAGCAGCTTATGGTTTGGGAGGGGGCGTTTCAAGCAGTACTTC. Encoded protein: CASSLWFGRGRFKQYF. The J gene is TRBJ2-7, the V gene TRBV7-2; D is possibly TRBD1 or TRBD2 (7 bases each). The ends were cut back, 2 bases at V and 8 bases at J, with 22 bases in the middle. CDR3 length equals 16 residues. CDR1 is SGHTA, CDR2 FQGNSA, per germline.

The CDR3 is CATSRDQFQSPGGTDTQYF. CDR3 nucleotides: TGTGCCACCAGCAGAGATCAATTTCAATCTCCCGGGGGCACAGATACGCAGTATTTT. The chain recombines TRBV15 with TRBJ2-3, with D perhaps matching TRBD2 (5 bases). V shed 0 bases and J shed 1 base, with 20 bases lying between them. Germline V gives CDR1 LNHNV, CDR2 YYDKDF (reference sequence). This CDR3 is built from 19 residues.

With regard to this clonotype: A read error may produce the germline difference seen at one junction end. The rearrangement links TRBV7-2 to TRBJ2-3; 7 bases are a match to TRBD1. Judging by the DNA end, TRBJ2-1 fits better; the J call may be wrong. Germline values: CDR1 SGHTA, CDR2 FQGNSA. This CDR3 has 15 residues. The CDR3 reads CASSLPGQKVNGQFF. The CDR3 DNA reads as TGTGCCAGCAGCCTACCGGGACAGAAGGTCAATGGGCAGTTCTTC.

V gene TRBV11-2 combines with J gene TRBJ2-4; 8 nucleotides agree with TRBD2. The CDR3 runs to 16 residues. The J segment lost 13 bases and the V segment lost 5 bases, leaving 19 bases of the junction unmatched. From germline, CDR1 is SGHAT and CDR2 FQNNGV. In nucleotides, the CDR3 is TGTGCCAGCAGCCGGCGGGGGAGCGGGGGCTACAATGAGCAGTACTTC. This gives the protein CASSRRGSGGYNEQYF.

On this clonotype itself: At one of its ends the junction is not consistent with the germline gene, which may arise from a read error. The chain joins TRBV7-8 to TRBJ2-1; D may be TRBD1 (6 bases). This CDR3 is 17 amino acids long. The V gene's germline CDR1 is SGHVS and CDR2 FQNEAQ. The CDR3 loop reads CASSLDLGRGQNSPLHF. The CDR3, as DNA: TGTGCCAGCAGCTTAGATTTAGGCAGGGGACAAAATTCACCCCTCCACTTC.

The V call is TRBV6-6, the J call TRBJ2-3; 7 nucleotides align to TRBD1. Germline CDR1 and CDR2: MNHNY and SVGAGI (reference sequence). CDR3 length: 16 amino acids. The V gene end was trimmed by 0 bases and the J gene end by 2 bases; junction bases not matched to a gene: 5. The CDR3 DNA sequence: TGTGCCAGCAGTTACTCAGGGGGCCGCGCCACAGATACGCAGTATTTT. Amino acids: CASSYSGGRATDTQYF.

The J gene is TRBJ2-7, the V gene TRBV6-1; D is possibly TRBD1 (5 bases). The J call may be in error: the DNA end matches TRBJ2-1 better. In germline, CDR1 is MNHNS, CDR2 SASEGT. The CDR3 spans 15 residues. CDR3 DNA: TGTGCCAGCAGTGATATGGGGCAGGCTTGGAATGAGCAGTTCTTC. Its protein product is CASSDMGQAWNEQFF.

Of note for this clonotype: It may be a read error: a sequence one base away is much more abundant. The rearrangement links TRBV19 to TRBJ2-3; TRBD2 matches 7 bases. CDR1 is LNHDA, CDR2 SQIVND, per germline (reference sequence). This CDR3 contains 16 residues. The chain's CDR3 is CASSKRLALSTDPQYF. The CDR3 DNA sequence: TGTGCCAGTAGTAAGAGACTAGCCCTAAGCACAGATCCGCAGTATTTT.

The chain recombines TRBV7-2 with TRBJ2-7; TRBD2 agrees at 9 bases. The J call is doubtful: the DNA matches TRBJ2-5 better. The CDR3 is 18 residues long. Germline CDR1 SGHTA, CDR2 FQGNSA. CDR3 sequence: CASSSRRSIAGEGETQYF. DNA of the CDR3: TGTGCCAGCAGCTCCAGGCGGTCCATAGCGGGAGAGGGAGAGACCCAGTACTTC.

In DNA form, the CDR3 reads TGTGCCAGCAGCCCTCAGATGGGCGGACACGAGCAGTTCTTC. Protein sequence: CASSPQMGGHEQFF. The gene calls are TRBV7-6 and TRBJ2-7; tentatively, D is TRBD1 (5 bases). The J call is uncertain, as TRBJ2-1 better fits the DNA end. This CDR3 has 14 residues. Germline V gene sequence: CDR1 SGHVS, CDR2 FNYEAQ.